Below are 2 T cell receptor beta chains sequenced from a single sample in a study of blood T cells in healthy people across ages. Together with a sample-barcoded 5' primer, a J-beta primer mix was included in a second PCR lasting roughly 6 to 12 cycles. A single record per CDR3 protein comes from TCRdb applying MiXCR to the 5' RACE reads. Of some 1,500,000 distinct CDR3 sequences in the sample, 35% to 45% were seen once. Sequencing used blood. Source of these receptors: a woman aged 18 to 35 in good health.

V usage is TRBV10-3 and J usage is TRBJ1-1; D not certain. This CDR3 spans 12 amino acids. V was cut by 6 bases and J by 4 bases, with 9 bases left in between. Germline loops: CDR1 ENHRY, CDR2 SYGVKD. This CDR3 reads CAIRKWSTEAFF. Written as DNA, the CDR3 is TGTGCCATCAGAAAGTGGAGCACTGAAGCTTTCTTT.

This sequence joins TRBV12-3 or TRBV12-4 and TRBJ1-2, with D unresolved. Trimming removed 4 bases from V and 4 bases from J, with 10 bases in between. This CDR3 contains 13 residues. CDR3 loop: CASSSRASYGYTF. The CDR3 nucleotides read TGTGCCAGCAGTTCCCGGGCAAGCTATGGCTACACCTTC.